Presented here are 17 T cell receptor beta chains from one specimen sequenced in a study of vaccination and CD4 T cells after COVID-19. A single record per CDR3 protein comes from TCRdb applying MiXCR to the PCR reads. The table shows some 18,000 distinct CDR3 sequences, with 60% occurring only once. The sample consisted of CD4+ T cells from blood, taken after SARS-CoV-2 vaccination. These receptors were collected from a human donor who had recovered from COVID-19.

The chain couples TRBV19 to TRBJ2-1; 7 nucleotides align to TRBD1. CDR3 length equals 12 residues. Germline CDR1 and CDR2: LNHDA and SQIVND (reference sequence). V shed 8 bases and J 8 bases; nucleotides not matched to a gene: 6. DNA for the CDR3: TGTGCCAGTTCGACAGGGCTCCATGAGCAGTTCTTC. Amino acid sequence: CASSTGLHEQFF.

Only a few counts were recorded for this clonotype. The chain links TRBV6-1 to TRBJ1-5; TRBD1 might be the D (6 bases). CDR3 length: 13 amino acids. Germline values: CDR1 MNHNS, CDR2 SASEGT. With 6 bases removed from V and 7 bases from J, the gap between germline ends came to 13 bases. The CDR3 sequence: CASSGQRDQPQHF. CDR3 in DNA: TGTGCCAGCAGCGGACAGCGTGACCAGCCCCAGCATTTT.

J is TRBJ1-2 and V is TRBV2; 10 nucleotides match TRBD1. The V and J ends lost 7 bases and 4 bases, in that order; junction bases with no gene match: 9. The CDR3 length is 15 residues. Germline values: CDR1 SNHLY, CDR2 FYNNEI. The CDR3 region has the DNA TGTGCCAGCAAATCCCGGACAGGGGGATCCTATGGCTACACCTTC. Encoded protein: CASKSRTGGSYGYTF.

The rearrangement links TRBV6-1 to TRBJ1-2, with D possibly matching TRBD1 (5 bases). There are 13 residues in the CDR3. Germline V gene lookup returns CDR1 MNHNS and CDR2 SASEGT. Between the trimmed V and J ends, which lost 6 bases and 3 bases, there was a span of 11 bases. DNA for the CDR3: TGTGCCAGCAGACCGACAGTTGACTATGGCTACACCTTC. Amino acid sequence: CASRPTVDYGYTF.

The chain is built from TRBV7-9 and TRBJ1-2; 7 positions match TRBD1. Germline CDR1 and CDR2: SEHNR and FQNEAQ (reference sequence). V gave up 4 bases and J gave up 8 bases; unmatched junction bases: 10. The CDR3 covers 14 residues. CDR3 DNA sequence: TGTGCCAGCAGCTCGCCTGACAGGGCTGGCGGCTACACCTTC. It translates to CASSSPDRAGGYTF.

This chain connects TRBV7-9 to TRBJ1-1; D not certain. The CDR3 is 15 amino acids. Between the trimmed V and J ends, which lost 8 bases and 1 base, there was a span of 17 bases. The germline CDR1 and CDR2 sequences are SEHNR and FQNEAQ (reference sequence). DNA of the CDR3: TGTGCCAGCCACGGCGGCTACAGTAAGAACACTGAAGCTTTCTTT. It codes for CASHGGYSKNTEAFF.

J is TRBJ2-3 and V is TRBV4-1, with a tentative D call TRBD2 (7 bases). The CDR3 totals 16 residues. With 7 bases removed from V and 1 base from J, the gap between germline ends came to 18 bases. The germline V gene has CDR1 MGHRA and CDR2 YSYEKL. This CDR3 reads CASTKGGGPRTDTQYF. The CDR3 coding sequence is TGCGCCAGCACCAAAGGGGGGGGGCCCCGCACAGATACGCAGTATTTT.

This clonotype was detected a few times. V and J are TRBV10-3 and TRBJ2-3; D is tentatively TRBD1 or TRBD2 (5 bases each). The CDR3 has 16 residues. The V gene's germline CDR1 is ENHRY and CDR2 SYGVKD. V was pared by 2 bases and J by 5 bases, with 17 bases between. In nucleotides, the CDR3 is TGTGCCATCAGTGAGATAGTCCCCGGGGCAGGAGATACGCAGTATTTT. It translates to CAISEIVPGAGDTQYF.

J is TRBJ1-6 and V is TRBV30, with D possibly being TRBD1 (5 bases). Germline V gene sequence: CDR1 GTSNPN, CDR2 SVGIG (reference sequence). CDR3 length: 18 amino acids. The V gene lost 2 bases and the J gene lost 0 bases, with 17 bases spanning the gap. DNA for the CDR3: TGTGCCTGGAGTACAGGACATACGTCAAGCTCCTATAATTCACCCCTCCACTTT. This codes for CAWSTGHTSSSYNSPLHF.

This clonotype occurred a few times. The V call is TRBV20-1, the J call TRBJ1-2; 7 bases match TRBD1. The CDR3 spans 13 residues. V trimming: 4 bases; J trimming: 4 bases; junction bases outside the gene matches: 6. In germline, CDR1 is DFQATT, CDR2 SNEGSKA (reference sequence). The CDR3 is CSAKGQGGYGYTF. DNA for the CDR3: TGCAGTGCTAAGGGCCAGGGGGGCTATGGCTACACCTTC.

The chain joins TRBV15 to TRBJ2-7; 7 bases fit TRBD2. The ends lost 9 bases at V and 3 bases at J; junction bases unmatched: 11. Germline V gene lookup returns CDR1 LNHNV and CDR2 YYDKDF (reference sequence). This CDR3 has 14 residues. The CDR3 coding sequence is TGTGCCACTCGGCCGGGGACTACCAGCTACGAGCAGTACTTC. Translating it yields CATRPGTTSYEQYF.

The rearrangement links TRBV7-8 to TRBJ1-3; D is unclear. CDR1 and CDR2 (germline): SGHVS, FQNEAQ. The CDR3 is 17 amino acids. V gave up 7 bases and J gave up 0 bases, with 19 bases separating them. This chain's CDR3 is CASIKNRVSSSGNTIYF. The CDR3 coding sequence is TGTGCCAGCATCAAAAACCGGGTCAGCAGCTCTGGAAACACCATATATTTT. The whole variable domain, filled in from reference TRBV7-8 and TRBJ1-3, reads GAGVSQSPRYKVAKRGQDVALRCDPISGHVSLFWYQQALGQGPEFLTYFQNEAQLDKSGLPSDRFFAERPEGSVSTLKIQRTQQEDSAVYLCASIKNRVSSSGNTIYFGEGSWLTVV.

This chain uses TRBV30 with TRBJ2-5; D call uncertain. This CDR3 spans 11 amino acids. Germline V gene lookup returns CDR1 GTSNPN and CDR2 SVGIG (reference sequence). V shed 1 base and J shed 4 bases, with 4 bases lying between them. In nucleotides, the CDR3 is TGTGCCTGGAGTGCCGGAGAGACCCAGTACTTC. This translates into CAWSAGETQYF.

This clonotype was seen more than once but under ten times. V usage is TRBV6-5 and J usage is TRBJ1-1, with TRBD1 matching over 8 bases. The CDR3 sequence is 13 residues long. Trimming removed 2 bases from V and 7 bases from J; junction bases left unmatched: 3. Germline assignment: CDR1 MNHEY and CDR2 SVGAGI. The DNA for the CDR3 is TGTGCCAGCAGTTACCGGACAGGGAGTGAAGCTTTCTTT. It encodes CASSYRTGSEAFF.

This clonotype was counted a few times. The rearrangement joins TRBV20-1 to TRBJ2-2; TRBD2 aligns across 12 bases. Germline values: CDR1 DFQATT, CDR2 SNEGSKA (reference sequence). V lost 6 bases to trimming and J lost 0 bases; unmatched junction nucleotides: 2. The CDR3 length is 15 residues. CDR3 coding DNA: TGCAGTGCAAGACTAGCGGGGGCGAACACCGGGGAGCTGTTTTTT. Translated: CSARLAGANTGELFF.

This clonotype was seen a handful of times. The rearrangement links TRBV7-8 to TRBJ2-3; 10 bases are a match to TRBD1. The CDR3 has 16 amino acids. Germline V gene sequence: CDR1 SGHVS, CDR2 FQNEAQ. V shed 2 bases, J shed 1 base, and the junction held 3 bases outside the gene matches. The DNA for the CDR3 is TGTGCCAGCAGCTTAACCGGGACAGGGGGCACAGATACGCAGTATTTT. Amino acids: CASSLTGTGGTDTQYF.

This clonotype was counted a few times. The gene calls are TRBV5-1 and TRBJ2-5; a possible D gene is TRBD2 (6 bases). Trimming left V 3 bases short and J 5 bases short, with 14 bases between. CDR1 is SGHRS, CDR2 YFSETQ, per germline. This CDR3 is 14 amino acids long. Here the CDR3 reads CASSSPEGSETQYF. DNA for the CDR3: TGCGCCAGCAGCTCCCCGGAGGGTTCGGAGACCCAGTACTTC.